This TCR beta chain was sequenced during a study of cytotoxic CD8 clonotypes in ibrutinib-treated CLL. Study details: For this cohort, patients were about a dozen relapsed/refractory and approximately 15 treatment-naive, while under 18 were IGHV unmutated. An average of roughly 250,000 productive templates and 94,082 productive rearrangements was obtained per sample.

This clone is a singleton in its sample. The antigen remains unidentified. Looked up from germline, CDR1 is SNHLY and CDR2 is FYNNEI. The CDR3 consists of 14 residues. Trimming stripped 3 bases from V and 6 bases from J, with 12 bases between. TCRdb keeps only in-frame clones here, not all; method: immunoSEQ multiplex PCR. The sample holds about 160,000 clones, approximately 80% seen once. Study-level findings and limits: There were differences in sampling times between sustained-remission and progressing patients. Age-matched healthy donor levels were exceeded by baseline clonality, which tracked circulating CD8+ T-cell counts.

The clonotype was recovered from a human donor with chronic lymphocytic leukemia. The chain recombines TRBV2 with TRBJ1-5; tentatively, D is TRBD1 (5 bases). This material consisted of PBMCs, taken after 12 months of ibrutinib treatment. The CDR3 sequence is CASSEGREGQPQHF. The DNA for the CDR3 is TGTGCCAGCAGTGAGGGCAGGGAGGGTCAGCCCCAGCATTTT.